The rows below give T cell receptor beta chains drawn from one sample of a study of blood T cell repertoires in COVID-19. Measured with immunoSEQ multiplex PCR; TCRdb has only the in-frame clones, and not every one. Counted here are 100,000 or so clones, around 87% occurring once; the ten biggest clones make up around 10%. The specimen sequenced was peripheral blood. The receptors here all came from a woman between 25 and 40 years old with acute or convalescent COVID-19. CDR3s include the opening cysteine and the closing phenylalanine or tryptophan. Each record gives: V gene, D gene, J gene, clone size, CDR3 protein, CDR3 DNA. D genes are given only for firm matches. The size field is filled for only some rows; it gives once, few, many or a size class.

v_gene: TRBV6-6
d_gene: -
j_gene: TRBJ1-3
abundance: -
CDR3aa: CASTLMRGNTIYF
CDR3nt: TGTGCCAGCACTTTAATGCGGGGAAACACCATATATTTT

v_gene: TRBV5-1
d_gene: -
j_gene: TRBJ1-6
abundance: -
CDR3aa: CASSSSGANSPLHF
CDR3nt: TGCGCCAGCAGCTCCTCAGGGGCCAATTCACCCCTCCACTTT

v_gene: TRBV9
d_gene: TRBD1
j_gene: TRBJ1-2
abundance: once
CDR3aa: CASSLPLTGGVYGYTF
CDR3nt: TGTGCCAGCAGCCTTCCTTTGACAGGGGGGGTCTATGGCTACACCTTC

v_gene: TRBV27
d_gene: TRBD1
j_gene: TRBJ2-7
abundance: once
CDR3aa: CASSLRRTGSFEQYF
CDR3nt: TGTGCCAGCTCCCTCCGCAGGACAGGGAGTTTCGAGCAGTACTTC

v_gene: TRBV28
d_gene: TRBD2
j_gene: TRBJ2-3
abundance: -
CDR3aa: CASRSSGGARGTDTQYF
CDR3nt: TGTGCCAGCAGGTCTAGCGGGGGGGCCCGTGGCACAGATACGCAGTATTTT

v_gene: TRBV11-3
d_gene: -
j_gene: TRBJ2-1
abundance: few
CDR3aa: CASSAEAGDEQFF
CDR3nt: TGTGCCAGCAGCGCAGAGGCCGGGGATGAGCAGTTCTTC

v_gene: TRBV12-5
d_gene: TRBD2
j_gene: TRBJ2-3
abundance: -
CDR3aa: CASGLVLGGGPDTQYF
CDR3nt: TGTGCTAGTGGTTTGGTACTCGGGGGGGGCCCAGATACGCAGTATTTT

v_gene: TRBV7-8
d_gene: -
j_gene: TRBJ2-3
abundance: -
CDR3aa: CASSLDPRADTQYF
CDR3nt: TGTGCCAGCAGCTTAGACCCACGAGCAGATACGCAGTATTTT

v_gene: TRBV28
d_gene: -
j_gene: TRBJ1-5
abundance: -
CDR3aa: CASSFDRGTIRQPQHF
CDR3nt: TGTGCCAGCAGTTTCGATCGGGGGACGATTCGTCAGCCCCAGCATTTT

v_gene: TRBV7-9
d_gene: -
j_gene: TRBJ2-3
abundance: few
CDR3aa: CASSFGHSTDTQYF
CDR3nt: TGTGCCAGCAGCTTTGGACACAGCACAGATACGCAGTATTTT

v_gene: TRBV3-1/TRBV3-2
d_gene: -
j_gene: TRBJ1-4
abundance: -
CDR3aa: CASSPRGGNEKLFF
CDR3nt: TGTGCCAGCAGCCCCCGGGGAGGGAATGAAAAACTGTTTTTT

v_gene: TRBV4-1
d_gene: TRBD1
j_gene: TRBJ1-5
abundance: -
CDR3aa: CASSQDGTGGNQPQHF
CDR3nt: TGCGCCAGCAGCCAAGATGGGACAGGGGGGAATCAGCCCCAGCATTTT

v_gene: TRBV10-3
d_gene: -
j_gene: TRBJ2-3
abundance: once
CDR3aa: CAIRAFSGGHALDLTDTQYF
CDR3nt: TGTGCCATCCGAGCTTTCTCGGGGGGCCATGCCCTTGATCTCACAGATACGCAGTATTTT

v_gene: TRBV28
d_gene: TRBD1
j_gene: TRBJ1-2
abundance: -
CDR3aa: CASVRDRGNYGYTF
CDR3nt: TGTGCCAGCGTCCGGGACAGGGGAAACTATGGCTACACCTTC

v_gene: TRBV7-8
d_gene: -
j_gene: TRBJ1-2
abundance: -
CDR3aa: CASSPAAGGYGYTF
CDR3nt: TGTGCCAGCAGCCCAGCGGCGGGTGGCTATGGCTACACCTTC

v_gene: TRBV9
d_gene: TRBD1
j_gene: TRBJ2-7
abundance: -
CDR3aa: CASSLTWTGNSEQYF
CDR3nt: TGTGCCAGCAGCCTGACTTGGACAGGGAATAGCGAGCAGTACTTC

v_gene: TRBV19
d_gene: TRBD1
j_gene: TRBJ2-2
abundance: -
CDR3aa: CASRGQGSTGELFF
CDR3nt: TGTGCCAGTAGGGGACAGGGGAGCACCGGGGAGCTGTTTTTT

v_gene: TRBV27
d_gene: TRBD1
j_gene: TRBJ1-5
abundance: -
CDR3aa: CASSADRGNQPQHF
CDR3nt: TGTGCCAGCAGTGCGGACAGGGGCAATCAGCCCCAGCATTTT

v_gene: TRBV7-2
d_gene: TRBD1
j_gene: TRBJ2-7
abundance: -
CDR3aa: CASSSRQGSPYEQYF
CDR3nt: TGTGCCAGCAGCTCTCGACAGGGAAGCCCCTACGAGCAGTACTTC

v_gene: TRBV19
d_gene: -
j_gene: TRBJ1-4
abundance: -
CDR3aa: CASTTGNRRGLFF
CDR3nt: TGTGCCAGTACAACGGGCAACCGACGGGGACTGTTTTTT

v_gene: TRBV28
d_gene: -
j_gene: TRBJ1-1
abundance: -
CDR3aa: CASSPNTEAFF
CDR3nt: TGTGCCAGCAGCCCAAACACTGAAGCTTTCTTT

v_gene: TRBV2
d_gene: TRBD1
j_gene: TRBJ1-5
abundance: few
CDR3aa: CASSEDRGLNQPQHF
CDR3nt: TGTGCCAGCAGTGAGGACAGGGGGCTTAATCAGCCCCAGCATTTT

v_gene: TRBV6-2/TRBV6-3
d_gene: -
j_gene: TRBJ1-2
abundance: -
CDR3aa: CASSYAPGDNNYGYTF
CDR3nt: TGTGCCAGCAGTTACGCCCCAGGTGACAATAACTATGGCTACACCTTC

v_gene: TRBV28
d_gene: -
j_gene: TRBJ2-7
abundance: -
CDR3aa: CASSLSGYEQYF
CDR3nt: TGTGCCAGCAGTTTATCCGGGTACGAGCAGTACTTC

v_gene: TRBV24-1
d_gene: -
j_gene: TRBJ1-5
abundance: -
CDR3aa: CATGDAGYQPQHF
CDR3nt: TGTGCCACCGGCGACGCGGGGTATCAGCCCCAGCATTTT

v_gene: TRBV28
d_gene: -
j_gene: TRBJ2-1
abundance: -
CDR3aa: CASSLVGQTYNEQFF
CDR3nt: TGTGCCAGCAGTTTAGTTGGACAGACGTACAATGAGCAGTTCTTC

v_gene: TRBV3-1/TRBV3-2
d_gene: -
j_gene: TRBJ2-7
abundance: -
CDR3aa: CASSRDSHYEQYF
CDR3nt: TGTGCCAGCAGCCGGGACTCCCACTACGAGCAGTACTTC

v_gene: TRBV3-1/TRBV3-2
d_gene: -
j_gene: TRBJ1-6
abundance: -
CDR3aa: CASSQWGGWQAPLHF
CDR3nt: TGTGCCAGCAGCCAATGGGGGGGTTGGCAGGCACCCCTCCACTTT

v_gene: TRBV6-5
d_gene: -
j_gene: TRBJ2-5
abundance: -
CDR3aa: CASSYRLEETQYF
CDR3nt: TGTGCCAGCAGTTACCGGCTAGAAGAGACCCAGTACTTC

v_gene: TRBV28
d_gene: TRBD1
j_gene: TRBJ1-1
abundance: -
CDR3aa: CASSSIASTGDTEAFF
CDR3nt: TGTGCCAGCAGTTCCATCGCCTCGACAGGGGACACTGAAGCTTTCTTT

v_gene: TRBV19
d_gene: -
j_gene: TRBJ2-1
abundance: once
CDR3aa: CASSSRGQSSYNEQFF
CDR3nt: TGTGCCAGTAGTTCCCGCGGACAGAGCTCCTACAATGAGCAGTTCTTC

v_gene: TRBV28
d_gene: -
j_gene: TRBJ1-6
abundance: -
CDR3aa: CASREQGESPLHF
CDR3nt: TGTGCCAGCAGGGAACAGGGAGAATCACCCCTCCACTTT

v_gene: TRBV5-1
d_gene: -
j_gene: TRBJ1-2
abundance: -
CDR3aa: CASSDQTTGYGYTF
CDR3nt: TGCGCCAGCAGCGACCAGACGACAGGCTATGGCTACACCTTC

v_gene: TRBV7-3
d_gene: TRBD1
j_gene: TRBJ1-1
abundance: -
CDR3aa: CASSQTGPTEAFF
CDR3nt: TGTGCCAGCAGCCAGACAGGGCCCACTGAAGCTTTCTTT

v_gene: TRBV7-3
d_gene: -
j_gene: TRBJ2-2
abundance: -
CDR3aa: CASSLMAPSNTGELFF
CDR3nt: TGTGCCAGCAGCTTAATGGCTCCTTCGAACACCGGGGAGCTGTTTTTT

v_gene: TRBV5-1
d_gene: TRBD2
j_gene: TRBJ2-2
abundance: -
CDR3aa: CASSSGGLGGASGELFF
CDR3nt: TGCGCCAGCAGCTCGGGAGGGCTGGGGGGCGCGTCCGGGGAGCTGTTTTTT

v_gene: TRBV7-9
d_gene: -
j_gene: TRBJ2-7
abundance: -
CDR3aa: CASSHPQGHHYEQYF
CDR3nt: TGTGCCAGCAGCCATCCTCAGGGACACCACTACGAGCAGTACTTC

v_gene: TRBV30
d_gene: -
j_gene: TRBJ2-7
abundance: -
CDR3aa: CAWSPGHEQYF
CDR3nt: TGTGCCTGGAGTCCAGGCCACGAGCAGTACTTC